This T cell receptor (beta chain) was sequenced for a study of blood T cells in healthy people across ages. A second PCR, run for roughly 6 to 11 cycles, used a sample-barcoded 5' primer plus a J-beta primer mix. TCRdb reanalysed the 5' RACE reads using MiXCR and keeps one entry per CDR3 protein. Seen here are about 970,000 distinct CDR3 sequences, around 54% observed once, and the top ten hold roughly a fifth. This CDR3 contains 15 residues. V lost 6 bases to trimming and J lost 5 bases; unmatched junction nucleotides: 9. The germline V gene has CDR1 SGHAT and CDR2 FQNNGV. This clonotype appeared a few times.

This rearrangement joins TRBV11-2 to TRBJ2-5; TRBD1 agrees at 10 bases. Input material: blood. The clonotype comes from a woman in her fifties or sixties in good health. The CDR3 DNA reads as TGTGCCAGCAGTATCACGACAGGGGGCGATGAGACCCAGTACTTC. It encodes CASSITTGGDETQYF.